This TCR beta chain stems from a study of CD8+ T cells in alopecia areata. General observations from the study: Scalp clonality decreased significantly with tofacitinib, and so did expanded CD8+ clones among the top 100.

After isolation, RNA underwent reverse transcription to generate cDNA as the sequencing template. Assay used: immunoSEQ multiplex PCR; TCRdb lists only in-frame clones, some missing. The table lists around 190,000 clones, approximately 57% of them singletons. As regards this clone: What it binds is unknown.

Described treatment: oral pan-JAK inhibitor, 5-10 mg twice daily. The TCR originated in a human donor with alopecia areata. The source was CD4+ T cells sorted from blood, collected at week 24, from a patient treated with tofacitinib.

The CDR3 DNA reads as TGCAGCGTTCTAAAAGGGTTCTATGGCTACACCTTC. Its translation is CSVLKGFYGYTF. V and J are TRBV29-1 and TRBJ1-2, with no clear D. V gave up 5 bases and J gave up 4 bases, with 11 bases separating them. The germline CDR1 and CDR2 sequences are SQVTM and ANQGSEA. This CDR3 contains 12 residues.